These 31 T cell receptor beta chains were all obtained from the same sample, sequenced in a study of CD8+CD57+ T cells in acquired aplastic anemia. Genomic DNA, the template, was used for profiling of the TCR beta VDJ and CDR3. TCRdb reanalysed the reads using MiXCR and keeps one entry per CDR3 protein. The table shows about 180,000 distinct CDR3 sequences, with around 60% occurring only once. Sequencing was done on patients that had shown CD8+CD57+ cell expansion by flow cytometry. The sequencing sample was made of sorted CD4+, CD8+, or CD8+CD57+ T cells (not recorded which) from PBMCs. These receptor sequences come from a human donor with aplastic anemia.

This chain joins TRBV6-9 and TRBJ2-7; no clear D gene. This CDR3 contains 14 residues. V was shortened by 3 bases and J by 0 bases, with 9 bases between the two germline ends. CDR1 and CDR2 from the germline V gene are MNHGY and SVAAGI. CDR3 sequence: CASSYSSGSYEQYF. The DNA of the CDR3 is TGTGCCAGCAGTTACTCTTCAGGCTCCTACGAGCAGTACTTC.

This clonotype was observed a handful of times. Written as DNA, the CDR3 is TGTGCCAGCAGTGACTCGGGTCGGGACGGAATTCCTAGCTCCTACAATGAGCAGTTCTTC. Amino acids: CASSDSGRDGIPSSYNEQFF. The rearrangement joins TRBV6-4 to TRBJ2-1; perhaps D is TRBD1 or TRBD2 (5 bases each). V gave up 0 bases and J gave up 0 bases, with 21 bases separating them. Germline lookup yields CDR1 MRHNA and CDR2 SNTAGT. The CDR3 sequence is 20 residues long.

Many counts were recorded for this clonotype. The chain combines TRBV15 with TRBJ1-1; no reliable D call. The ends were cut back, 0 bases at V and 5 bases at J, with 4 bases in the middle. Germline lookup yields CDR1 LNHNV and CDR2 YYDKDF (reference sequence). The CDR3 consists of 12 residues. The CDR3 protein is CATSREGTEAFF. CDR3 nucleotides: TGTGCCACCAGCAGAGAGGGGACTGAAGCTTTCTTT.

Ten or more counts support this clonotype. The genes are TRBV12-3 or TRBV12-4 and TRBJ1-1; 7 bases agree with TRBD1. V was pared by 5 bases and J by 5 bases, with 8 bases of the junction left unmatched. The CDR3 contains 14 residues. The CDR3 protein is CASSPRQGGTEAFF. The DNA for the CDR3 is TGTGCCAGCAGTCCCCGACAGGGTGGTACTGAAGCTTTCTTT.

The CDR3 spells CSAREGRGRDEQYF. The DNA for the CDR3 is TGCAGTGCTAGAGAAGGCAGGGGAAGGGACGAGCAGTACTTC. The chain links TRBV20-1 to TRBJ2-7; D perhaps matches TRBD1 (6 bases). The V and J ends lost 0 bases and 5 bases respectively, with 14 bases between them. Per germline, CDR1 DFQATT and CDR2 SNEGSKA (reference sequence). The CDR3 extends over 14 amino acids.

This chain joins TRBV7-2 and TRBJ2-7, with 11 bases fitting TRBD2. The CDR3 extends over 14 amino acids. Germline assignment: CDR1 SGHTA and CDR2 FQGNSA. V lost 3 bases to trimming and J lost 9 bases; unmatched junction nucleotides: 7. CDR3: CASSFNPTSGTQYF. Written as DNA, the CDR3 is TGTGCCAGCAGCTTCAACCCGACTAGCGGGACGCAGTACTTC. Variable domain in full (rest from reference TRBV7-2 and TRBJ2-7): GAGVSQSPSNKVTEKGKDVELRCDPISGHTALYWYRQSLGQGLEFLIYFQGNSAPDKSGLPSDRFSAERTGGSVSTLTIQRTQQEDSAVYLCASSFNPTSGTQYFGPGTRLTVT.

This clonotype was detected once. The chain employs TRBV20-1 and TRBJ2-5, with D maybe TRBD2 (6 bases). CDR1 is DFQATT, CDR2 SNEGSKA, per germline (reference sequence). The V end lost 6 bases, the J end lost 5 bases, and 13 bases lay between the germline ends. The CDR3 is 12 residues long. CDR3 loop: CSAPGRGETQYF. For the CDR3, the DNA is TGCAGTGCCCCAGGCCGGGGGGAGACCCAGTACTTC.

The chain joins TRBV5-1 to TRBJ2-3; 12 nucleotides align to TRBD2. V lost 1 base, J lost 6 bases, and 6 bases stayed unmatched. Looked up from germline, CDR1 is SGHRS and CDR2 is YFSETQ. The CDR3 is 16 amino acids. The CDR3 nucleotides are TGCGCCAGCAGCTTGAGGCTAGCGGGGGGGAAGGATACGCAGTATTTT. This encodes CASSLRLAGGKDTQYF.

There are many counts of this clonotype. The chain is built from TRBV29-1 and TRBJ2-2, with 9 bases fitting TRBD1. The germline gives CDR1 SQVTM, CDR2 ANQGSEA. Trimming at V came to 7 bases and at J to 1 base, leaving 4 bases not matched to a gene. This CDR3 has 14 amino acids. CDR3 residues: CSAPGQGNTGELFF. In DNA, the CDR3 is TGCAGCGCTCCGGGACAGGGGAACACCGGGGAGCTGTTTTTT.

The V and J genes are TRBV29-1 and TRBJ2-3; D possibly corresponds to TRBD2 (6 bases). The CDR3 is 13 amino acids. The V and J ends lost 1 base and 2 bases respectively, with 7 bases between them. The germline V gene has CDR1 SQVTM and CDR2 ANQGSEA. This CDR3 reads CSVEAGATDTQYF. CDR3 DNA: TGCAGCGTTGAAGCGGGAGCCACAGATACGCAGTATTTT.

J is TRBJ2-7 and V is TRBV19; the match to TRBD1 covers 8 bases. CDR3 length: 15 amino acids. V lost 3 bases and J lost 4; bases outside the gene matches: 8. Germline V gene lookup returns CDR1 LNHDA and CDR2 SQIVND (reference sequence). CDR3 nucleotides: TGTGCCAGTAGTATTGGAGCAGGGGGCGGGTACGAGCAGTACTTC. It specifies CASSIGAGGGYEQYF. The entire variable domain, with the rest obtained from reference TRBV19 and TRBJ2-7, is as follows: DGGITQSPKYLFRKEGQNVTLSCEQNLNHDAMYWYRQDPGQGLRLIYYSQIVNDFQKGDIAEGYSVSREKKESFPLTVTSAQKNPTAFYLCASSIGAGGGYEQYFGPGTRLTVT.

V is TRBV7-6 and J is TRBJ2-1, with D perhaps TRBD1 or TRBD2 (6 bases each). The CDR3 is 14 amino acids. The V gene lost 3 bases and the J gene lost 7 bases, with 13 bases spanning the gap. The germline V gene encodes CDR1 SGHVS and CDR2 FNYEAQ. The CDR3 reads CASSFGGGPNEQFF. CDR3 in DNA: TGTGCCAGCAGCTTCGGAGGGGGTCCGAATGAGCAGTTCTTC.

This clonotype was observed a few times. The chain combines TRBV7-9 with TRBJ1-1; 7 nucleotides line up with TRBD1. CDR1 SEHNR and CDR2 FQNEAQ come from the germline V gene (reference sequence). The CDR3 is 14 amino acids. J gave up 1 base and V 5 bases, and 4 bases lay outside the gene matches. The CDR3 loop reads CASSLGQANTEAFF. The DNA for the CDR3 is TGTGCCAGCAGCCTAGGACAGGCGAACACTGAAGCTTTCTTT.

V usage is TRBV20-1 and J usage is TRBJ2-3; 9 bases are shared with TRBD2. Unmatched junction bases numbered 11, after V lost 7 bases and J lost 3 bases. The CDR3 runs 15 residues. Per germline, CDR1 DFQATT and CDR2 SNEGSKA (reference sequence). In DNA form, the CDR3 reads TGCAGTGTCAGGGGGGGAGCGGGGGGAACAGATACGCAGTATTTT. Amino acids: CSVRGGAGGTDTQYF.

V gene TRBV7-2 combines with J gene TRBJ1-1; D is undetermined. The CDR3 contains 15 residues. Germline CDR1 SGHTA, CDR2 FQGNSA. Trimming took 8 bases from V and 1 from J, leaving 17 bases between them. The CDR3 spells CASRPVVFGNTEAFF. The CDR3 region has the DNA TGTGCCAGCCGCCCTGTGGTCTTCGGGAACACTGAAGCTTTCTTT.

In its sample, this clonotype was seen once. The rearrangement uses TRBV11-2 and TRBJ2-1, with TRBD2 matching 10 bases. CDR3 size: 16 residues. V shed 1 base, J shed 4 bases, and the junction held 4 bases outside the gene matches. Germline loops: CDR1 SGHAT, CDR2 FQNNGV. CDR3 protein: CASSLGGTSAYNEQFF. The CDR3 bases are TGTGCCAGCAGCTTAGGGGGGACTAGCGCGTACAATGAGCAGTTCTTC.

This clonotype came up many times. V gene TRBV19 combines with J gene TRBJ1-6, with a possible D match to TRBD1 (6 bases). CDR1 and CDR2 from the germline V gene are LNHDA and SQIVND (reference sequence). Trimming stripped 3 bases from V and 4 bases from J, with 13 bases between. The length of the CDR3 is 16 residues. The CDR3 DNA sequence: TGTGCCAGTAGTATCGGACAGAGAAGTTATAATTCACCCCTCCACTTT. Translation gives CASSIGQRSYNSPLHF.

The V gene is TRBV4-1, the J gene TRBJ1-1; 7 bases match TRBD1. Germline lookup yields CDR1 MGHRA and CDR2 YSYEKL. The CDR3 runs 13 residues. J lost 6 bases, V lost 2 bases, and 3 bases had no gene match. The CDR3 spells CASSQHQGAEAFF. The CDR3 nucleotides are TGCGCCAGCAGCCAACACCAGGGGGCTGAAGCTTTCTTT.

The V and J genes are TRBV25-1 and TRBJ1-4; D gene uncertain. With 4 bases removed from V and 7 bases from J, the gap between germline ends came to 10 bases. The CDR3 loop spans 13 amino acids. Germline values: CDR1 MGHDK, CDR2 SYGVNS. The CDR3 spells CASSASGREKLFF. For the CDR3, the DNA is TGTGCCAGCAGTGCGTCAGGTCGTGAAAAACTGTTTTTT.

This clonotype turned up a few times. The rearrangement links TRBV7-8 to TRBJ2-2, with TRBD1 as a possible D gene (6 bases). V was cut by 4 bases and J by 7 bases, with 13 bases left in between. Germline CDR1 is SGHVS and CDR2 is FQNEAQ. CDR3 length equals 14 residues. Here the CDR3 DNA reads TGTGCCAGCAGCTCCAACAGGGTGGGCGGGGAGCTGTTTTTT. This translates into CASSSNRVGGELFF.

This sequence joins TRBV5-1 and TRBJ2-3; D may be TRBD2 (5 bases). Trimming cost V 3 bases and J 10 bases, with 15 bases left between them. Germline CDR1 and CDR2: SGHRS and YFSETQ. The CDR3 consists of 13 residues. The CDR3: CASSSTLAMAQYF. For the CDR3, the DNA is TGCGCCAGCAGCTCGACTCTAGCAATGGCGCAGTATTTT. The full variable domain, with the rest looked up from reference TRBV5-1 and TRBJ2-3, is KAGVTQTPRYLIKTRGQQVTLSCSPISGHRSVSWYQQTPGQGLQFLFEYFSETQRNKGNFPGRFSGRQFSNSRSEMNVSTLELGDSALYLCASSSTLAMAQYFGPGTRLTVL.

The J gene is TRBJ1-5, the V gene TRBV12-3 or TRBV12-4; D is possibly TRBD1 (6 bases). This CDR3 is 16 amino acids long. V was trimmed by 5 bases and J by 1 base, leaving 15 bases between them. The CDR3 nucleotides read TGTGCCAGCAGTAGGCGGGGGCGCGTCAGCAATCAGCCCCAGCATTTT. Protein sequence: CASSRRGRVSNQPQHF.

This clonotype was detected ten times or more. For the CDR3, the DNA is TGTGCCAGCAGCCCCGGTCTAGGTTTCCACGAGCAGTACTTC. Its translation: CASSPGLGFHEQYF. This chain connects TRBV9 to TRBJ2-7; no reliable D call. Looked up from germline, CDR1 is SGDLS and CDR2 is YYNGEE. The length of the CDR3 is 14 residues. Trimming removed 4 bases at V and 5 bases at J, with 16 bases between.

This chain uses TRBV19 with TRBJ2-7; TRBD2 agrees at 11 bases. The CDR3 is made up of 14 amino acids. V gave up 7 bases and J gave up 6 bases; unmatched junction bases: 8. Germline lookup yields CDR1 LNHDA and CDR2 SQIVND (reference sequence). This chain's CDR3 is CASKVTSGVGEQYF. DNA for the CDR3: TGTGCCAGTAAGGTGACTAGCGGGGTTGGCGAGCAGTACTTC. Filled out from reference TRBV19 and TRBJ2-7, the complete variable domain reads DGGITQSPKYLFRKEGQNVTLSCEQNLNHDAMYWYRQDPGQGLRLIYYSQIVNDFQKGDIAEGYSVSREKKESFPLTVTSAQKNPTAFYLCASKVTSGVGEQYFGPGTRLTVT.

This clonotype has ten or more counts. The V and J genes are TRBV12-5 and TRBJ1-3, with 7 bases fitting TRBD1. J was trimmed by 4 bases and V by 0 bases; bases with no gene match: 12. The CDR3 has 18 residues. Germline CDR1 reads LGHNT; CDR2 reads FRNRAP. CDR3 bases: TGTGCTAGTGGTTTGGTTGCAACCGCAGGGACAGAGGGAAACACCATATATTTT. This encodes CASGLVATAGTEGNTIYF. Complete variable domain (other parts from reference TRBV12-5 and TRBJ1-3): DARVTQTPRHKVTEMGQEVTMRCQPILGHNTVFWYRQTMMQGLELLAYFRNRAPLDDSGMPKDRFSAEMPDATLATLKIQPSEPRDSAVYFCASGLVATAGTEGNTIYFGEGSWLTVV.

This clonotype was counted at least ten times. The chain carries TRBV6-5 and TRBJ1-1; D is undetermined. The CDR3 loop spans 13 amino acids. Trimming stripped 6 bases from V and 0 bases from J, with 8 bases between. CDR1 is MNHEY and CDR2 is SVGAGI in the germline V gene. The CDR3 protein is CASSIHVNTEAFF. The CDR3 region has the DNA TGTGCCAGCAGCATACATGTGAACACTGAAGCTTTCTTT.

The CDR3 is CASSPPGERTEAFF. Written as DNA, the CDR3 is TGTGCCAGTAGTCCTCCAGGGGAAAGGACTGAAGCTTTCTTT. The gene calls are TRBV19 and TRBJ1-1; a weak D match, TRBD1 (6 bases). CDR3 length equals 14 residues. With 5 bases removed from V and 5 bases from J, the gap between germline ends came to 15 bases. Looked up from germline, CDR1 is LNHDA and CDR2 is SQIVND (reference sequence).

On this clonotype itself: Sequence at one end of the junction differs from germline and may be a read error. The chain has TRBV15 and TRBJ2-2, with D maybe TRBD2 (5 bases). This CDR3 spans 16 amino acids. Germline V lookup: CDR1 LNHNV, CDR2 YYDKDF (reference sequence). The CDR3 loop is CATSRAKRANTGELFF. DNA of the CDR3: TGTGCCACCAGCAGAGCGAAGAGGGCGAACACCGGGGAGCTGTTTTTC. The full variable domain, in which reference TRBV15 and TRBJ2-2 provide the parts outside the CDR3, is DAMVIQNPRYQVTQFGKPVTLSCSQTLNHNVMYWYQQKSSQAPKLLFHYYDKDFNNEADTPDNFQSRRPNTSFCFLDIRSPGLGDTAMYLCATSRAKRANTGELFFGEGSRLTVL.

This clonotype was seen a handful of times. The V and J genes are TRBV7-2 and TRBJ1-2; D unresolved. There are 13 residues in the CDR3. Trimming removed 0 bases at V and 7 bases at J, with 9 bases between. In germline, CDR1 is SGHTA, CDR2 FQGNSA. The CDR3 nucleotides read TGTGCCAGCAGCTTAGCCCTATTTCCTGGCTACACCTTC. This codes for CASSLALFPGYTF. Supplemented by reference TRBV7-2 and TRBJ1-2, the full variable domain reads GAGVSQSPSNKVTEKGKDVELRCDPISGHTALYWYRQSLGQGLEFLIYFQGNSAPDKSGLPSDRFSAERTGGSVSTLTIQRTQQEDSAVYLCASSLALFPGYTFGSGTRLTVV.

The CDR3 DNA reads as TGTGCCAGCAGCGTAGGAACCGAGCAGTACTTC. Amino acid sequence: CASSVGTEQYF. J is TRBJ2-7 and V is TRBV9; D unresolved. V was clipped by 0 bases and J by 6 bases, with 4 bases between them. Germline assignment: CDR1 SGDLS and CDR2 YYNGEE. The CDR3 sequence is 11 residues long.

A note on this clonotype: A much larger clone lies one base from this, so it may be a read error. This chain joins TRBV6-5 and TRBJ2-3; 10 nucleotides align to TRBD2. This CDR3 has 15 residues. Germline loops: CDR1 MNHEY, CDR2 SVGAGI. The CDR3 bases are TGTGCCGGCAGTCGACTAGCGGGCTCGCGAGATACGCAGTATTTT. Translation gives CAGSRLAGSRDTQYF.